Below are 29 T cell receptor beta chains sequenced from a single sample in a study of siplizumab effects on memory and regulatory T cells. Profiling relied on immunoSEQ multiplex PCR, and the TCRdb table lists in-frame clones only, not all of them. This table has more than 45,000 clones, over 85% appearing once. The sequenced sample consisted of CD8+ T cells sorted from blood. The receptors derive from a human donor in good health.

The chain combines TRBV7-9 with TRBJ2-5; 8 nucleotides line up with TRBD1. Germline CDR1 is SEHNR and CDR2 is FQNEAQ (reference sequence). The CDR3 is 16 amino acids. The V gene end was trimmed by 1 base and the J gene end by 5 bases; junction bases not matched to a gene: 9. The CDR3 loop is CASSLELQGAWETQYF. CDR3 nucleotides: TGTGCCAGCAGCTTAGAACTCCAGGGGGCATGGGAGACCCAGTACTTC.

V and J are TRBV15 and TRBJ2-7; possible D gene TRBD2, 6 bases. Germline values: CDR1 LNHNV, CDR2 YYDKDF (reference sequence). The ends were cut back, 1 base at V and 0 bases at J, with 13 bases in the middle. This CDR3 is built from 16 residues. The CDR3: CATSRGGGTLSYEQYF. In DNA, the CDR3 is TGTGCCACCAGCAGAGGGGGCGGGACGCTCTCCTACGAGCAGTACTTC.

The V gene is TRBV6-5, the J gene TRBJ1-1, with TRBD1 as a possible D gene (5 bases). Trimming shortened V by 4 bases and J by 7 bases, and 13 bases separated the two germline ends. The CDR3 is 13 amino acids. From germline, CDR1 is MNHEY and CDR2 SVGAGI. The CDR3 nucleotides are TGTGCCAGCAGTTTGGGGGGAGGGATTGAAGCTTTCTTT. Translation: CASSLGGGIEAFF.

This chain joins TRBV15 and TRBJ2-3; 9 bases are shared with TRBD2. After removal of 8 bases from V and 4 bases from J, the junction contained 13 bases not matched to a gene. This CDR3 contains 16 residues. CDR1 LNHNV and CDR2 YYDKDF come from the germline V gene (reference sequence). The CDR3 loop is CATHPGIAGEADTQYF. The DNA of the CDR3 is TGTGCCACCCACCCGGGAATAGCGGGAGAGGCAGATACGCAGTATTTT.

The V gene is TRBV30, the J gene TRBJ2-2; the D gene is possibly TRBD1 (6 bases). V was pared by 3 bases and J by 2 bases, with 19 bases between. CDR3 length equals 17 residues. Germline values: CDR1 GTSNPN, CDR2 SVGIG (reference sequence). CDR3 loop: CAWRRGLGRTNTGELFF. CDR3 nucleotides: TGTGCCTGGAGGAGGGGGTTGGGCAGGACTAACACCGGGGAGCTGTTTTTT.

The V call is TRBV11-1, the J call TRBJ1-1, with D unresolved. Germline lookup yields CDR1 SGHAT and CDR2 FQDESV (reference sequence). V was clipped by 1 base and J by 2 bases, with 5 bases between them. This CDR3 region has 13 residues. The CDR3 here is CASSLGVNTEAFF. Here the CDR3 DNA reads TGTGCCAGCAGCTTAGGGGTAAACACTGAAGCTTTCTTT.

V is TRBV15 and J is TRBJ1-4; TRBD1 is a possible D gene (5 bases). Trimming took 2 bases from V and 0 from J, leaving 10 bases between them. The length of the CDR3 is 16 residues. Germline assignment: CDR1 LNHNV and CDR2 YYDKDF (reference sequence). The chain's CDR3 is CATSRLGTATNEKLFF. CDR3 nucleotide sequence: TGTGCCACCAGCAGATTAGGGACCGCAACTAATGAAAAACTGTTTTTT.

The J gene is TRBJ2-3, the V gene TRBV28; TRBD1 matches at 7 bases. Trimming at V came to 2 bases and at J to 3 bases, leaving 8 bases not matched to a gene. This CDR3 has 16 residues. Germline CDR1 and CDR2: MDHEN and SYDVKM. In DNA, the CDR3 is TGTGCCAGCAGTTTAAGGTTTGAGGGGGCTACAGATACGCAGTATTTT. It encodes CASSLRFEGATDTQYF.

This clone was recorded only once. An end of the junction does not agree with germline; a read error may underlie this. V usage is TRBV10-1 and J usage is TRBJ2-7; D possibly uses TRBD1 or TRBD2 (5 bases each). Looked up from germline, CDR1 is WNHNN and CDR2 is SYGVQD (reference sequence). This CDR3 is built from 10 residues. The CDR3 is CATFYPGPNF. DNA for the CDR3: TGCGCCACTTTCTACCCGGGACCGAACTTC.

This clone has a single count. The chain has TRBV4-1 and TRBJ2-7, with 7 bases matching TRBD1. Unmatched junction bases numbered 8, after V lost 4 bases and J lost 2 bases. The V gene's germline CDR1 is MGHRA and CDR2 YSYEKL. The CDR3 loop spans 15 amino acids. CDR3 amino acids: CASSPSGTVAYEQYF. The CDR3 DNA follows: TGCGCCAGCAGCCCATCCGGGACAGTGGCCTACGAGCAGTACTTC.

This clone came up a few times. The V and J genes are TRBV6-1 and TRBJ2-7; 13 bases are shared with TRBD2. Per the germline V gene, CDR1 is MNHNS and CDR2 is SASEGT. V lost 3 bases to trimming and J lost 3 bases; unmatched junction nucleotides: 2. CDR3 size: 15 residues. The CDR3 reads CASSDRTSGSYEQYF. CDR3 DNA: TGTGCCAGCAGTGATCGGACTAGCGGGAGCTACGAGCAGTACTTC.

This clone is a singleton in its sample. V is TRBV2 and J is TRBJ2-2, with TRBD2 identical over 14 bases. J lost 5 bases, V lost 7 bases, and 9 bases had no gene match. The CDR3 has 17 residues. CDR1 and CDR2 (germline): SNHLY, FYNNEI. The CDR3: CASTEGLAGVRTGELFF. The CDR3 nucleotides are TGTGCCAGCACCGAGGGACTAGCGGGAGTCCGAACCGGGGAGCTGTTTTTT.

This clone was seen once. This rearrangement joins TRBV5-8 to TRBJ2-1; D gene ambiguous. V was pared by 2 bases and J by 7 bases, with 10 bases between. The CDR3 sequence is 13 residues long. Per germline, CDR1 SGHTS and CDR2 YDEGEE. The CDR3 sequence is CASSLAVNNEQFF. CDR3 in DNA: TGTGCCAGCAGCTTAGCCGTAAATAATGAGCAGTTCTTC.

This chain connects TRBV5-1 to TRBJ1-2, with no clear D. Per germline, CDR1 SGHRS and CDR2 YFSETQ. V was cut by 0 bases and J by 4 bases, with 10 bases left in between. The CDR3 is 14 amino acids. CDR3 sequence reads: CASSLEGSPYGYTF. The CDR3, as DNA: TGCGCCAGCAGCTTGGAGGGCAGCCCCTATGGCTACACCTTC.

The chain has TRBV5-1 and TRBJ2-1; D gene unclear. V shed 1 base and J shed 7 bases, with 3 bases lying between them. Germline loops: CDR1 SGHRS, CDR2 YFSETQ. The CDR3 runs to 11 residues. In nucleotides, the CDR3 is TGCGCCAGCAGCTTGTTAAATGAGCAGTTCTTC. Translation: CASSLLNEQFF.

V and J are TRBV25-1 and TRBJ2-4; 8 bases fit TRBD1. The J segment lost 9 bases and the V segment lost 3 bases, leaving 7 bases of the junction unmatched. From germline, CDR1 is MGHDK and CDR2 SYGVNS. The CDR3 has 14 amino acids. The CDR3 sequence is CASSEDRAGGIQYF. CDR3 in DNA: TGTGCCAGCAGTGAGGACAGGGCGGGCGGCATTCAGTACTTC.

This sequence joins TRBV5-6 and TRBJ2-7; either TRBD1 or TRBD2 may supply D (6 bases each). Per germline, CDR1 SGHDT and CDR2 YYEEEE. CDR3 size: 11 residues. Trimming took 0 bases from V and 9 from J, leaving 7 bases between them. Written as DNA, the CDR3 is TGTGCCAGCAGCTTGGGGGGGGCGCAGTACTTC. Its translation: CASSLGGAQYF.

V is TRBV7-6 and J is TRBJ2-1, with 15 bases lining up with TRBD2. Unmatched junction bases numbered 8, after V lost 5 bases and J lost 6 bases. The V gene's germline CDR1 is SGHVS and CDR2 FNYEAQ. CDR3 size: 17 residues. The CDR3, as DNA: TGTGCCAGCAGCCAGGGGTTGGGACTAGCGGGAGGCAATGAGCAGTTCTTC. Translation: CASSQGLGLAGGNEQFF.

The V and J genes are TRBV19 and TRBJ2-7, with 9 bases identical to TRBD1. J gave up 6 bases and V 9 bases, and 6 bases lay outside the gene matches. CDR3 size: 12 residues. Per germline, CDR1 LNHDA and CDR2 SQIVND (reference sequence). The CDR3 DNA reads as TGTGCCAGCACCGGGACAGGGACCGAGCAGTACTTC. Protein: CASTGTGTEQYF.

Here the CDR3 reads CASSFQDYEQYF. The CDR3 coding sequence is TGTGCCAGCAGCTTTCAGGACTACGAGCAGTACTTC. The chain has TRBV7-9 and TRBJ2-7; D is ambiguous. This CDR3 contains 12 residues. The V gene lost 3 bases and the J gene lost 3 bases, with 6 bases spanning the gap. Per the germline V gene, CDR1 is SEHNR and CDR2 is FQNEAQ (reference sequence).

This clone was seen once. The chain joins TRBV10-1 to TRBJ2-1, with D perhaps TRBD2 (6 bases). Germline V gene sequence: CDR1 WNHNN, CDR2 SYGVQD (reference sequence). V was trimmed by 3 bases and J by 7 bases, leaving 16 bases between them. This CDR3 contains 15 residues. DNA of the CDR3: TGCGCCAGCAGTGATTTTCCAGGAGGGCGGAATGAGCAGTTCTTC. Its protein is CASSDFPGGRNEQFF.

CDR3 loop: CASSFEASYSYNEQFF. The CDR3, as DNA: TGTGCCAGCAGTTTTGAGGCCTCCTACTCCTACAATGAGCAGTTCTTC. The chain is built from TRBV28 and TRBJ2-1; D gene uncertain. The CDR3 is 16 amino acids. Germline CDR1 and CDR2: MDHEN and SYDVKM. V lost 3 bases to trimming and J lost 0 bases, with 12 bases between them.

In its sample, this clone was seen a few times. The genes are TRBV28 and TRBJ2-3, with 7 bases aligning to TRBD2. The ends lost 8 bases at V and 2 bases at J; junction bases unmatched: 4. Germline V CDR1 and CDR2: MDHEN, SYDVKM. CDR3 length equals 13 residues. The DNA for the CDR3 is TGTGCCAGCGGGAGGGAAAACACAGATACGCAGTATTTT. This translates into CASGRENTDTQYF.

This clone was seen only once. This rearrangement joins TRBV4-1 to TRBJ1-1, with no clear D. V was pared by 0 bases and J by 6 bases, with 11 bases between. In germline, CDR1 is MGHRA, CDR2 YSYEKL. This CDR3 spans 14 amino acids. The CDR3 nucleotides read TGCGCCAGCAGCCAAGATCTAGAGTCACCTGAAGCTTTCTTT. Translating it yields CASSQDLESPEAFF.

The chain is built from TRBV27 and TRBJ2-7, with 7 positions matching TRBD2. The CDR3 loop spans 12 amino acids. The germline gives CDR1 MNHEY, CDR2 SMNVEV (reference sequence). With V trimmed by 9 bases and J by 0 bases, 2 bases remained unmatched. CDR3 residues: CASGGGSYEQYF. In DNA form, the CDR3 reads TGTGCCAGTGGGGGGGGCTCCTACGAGCAGTACTTC.

The CDR3 bases are TGTGCCAGCAGTTTATTTCAGGGGGAAGGAGCTTTCTTT. Translated, it gives CASSLFQGEGAFF. The rearrangement uses TRBV6-6 and TRBJ1-1; 7 bases match TRBD1. Germline V CDR1 and CDR2: MNHNY, SVGAGI (reference sequence). V trimming: 4 bases; J trimming: 10 bases; junction bases outside the gene matches: 9. CDR3 length: 13 residues.

The chain carries TRBV7-9 and TRBJ2-3, with 9 bases aligning to TRBD2. Unmatched junction bases numbered 14, after V lost 5 bases and J lost 5 bases. This CDR3 has 17 residues. Germline loops: CDR1 SEHNR, CDR2 FQNEAQ (reference sequence). In DNA form, the CDR3 reads TGTGCCAGCAGCCTACCGACCTTAGCGGGAGAGTTAGATACGCAGTATTTT. Translating gives CASSLPTLAGELDTQYF.

This clone was detected once. The J gene is TRBJ2-2, the V gene TRBV4-3; D is uncertain. The CDR3 has 14 residues. Per the germline V gene, CDR1 is LGHNA and CDR2 is YSLEER. The V gene lost 2 bases and the J gene lost 6 bases, with 10 bases spanning the gap. CDR3 DNA sequence: TGCGCCAGCAGCCAAAGGGTCGGGTCCGGGGAGCTGTTTTTT. This codes for CASSQRVGSGELFF.

This clone showed up just once. V is TRBV7-8 and J is TRBJ2-7; 7 nucleotides line up with TRBD1. V dropped 5 bases and J dropped 2; count of bases not matched to a gene: 6. Germline values: CDR1 SGHVS, CDR2 FQNEAQ. The CDR3 extends over 14 amino acids. DNA for the CDR3: TGTGCCAGCAGCGGCAGGGACAGCGCCTACGAGCAGTACTTC. This translates into CASSGRDSAYEQYF.